A single TCR beta chain is shown here with its context. Ranging in age from about 6 to 95, the donors were healthy Caucasian individuals from Russia. Between the trimmed V and J ends, which lost 7 bases and 7 bases, there was a span of 11 bases. CDR1 and CDR2 from the germline V gene are MNHNY and SVGAGI (reference sequence). The CDR3 length is 12 residues. Alongside a J-beta primer mix, a sample-barcoded 5' primer served in a second PCR lasting about 7 to 11 cycles. A template-switch adaptor that had 12 random nucleotides put a tag on each cDNA molecule. TCRdb re-called the 5' RACE reads with MiXCR, one entry per CDR3 protein. Found here are 650,000 to 700,000 distinct CDR3 sequences, roughly 32% of them singletons; the top ten hold 15%. The entry originates in a study of blood T cells in healthy people across ages.

The source of this sequence is a woman over 75 in good health. The chain links TRBV6-6 to TRBJ2-1; D not resolved. Input material: blood. As DNA, the CDR3 is TGTGCCAGCACCCCCAGAGGTAATGAGCAGTTCTTC. Translated, it gives CASTPRGNEQFF.